This T cell receptor beta chain stems from a study of cytomegalovirus exposure and HLA in healthy donors. The PCR used 60 Vbeta and 13 Jbeta primers. The table came from immunoSEQ multiplex PCR; TCRdb's copy has only in-frame clones and leaves some out. The sample includes more than 150,000 clones, roughly 82% of them seen just once. This clone was observed once. The germline V gene encodes CDR1 MDHEN and CDR2 SYDVKM. The germline V and J ends were trimmed by 5 bases and 7 bases, with 8 bases remaining between them. The CDR3 totals 12 residues. The V gene is TRBV28, the J gene TRBJ2-2, with a tentative D call TRBD2 (5 bases). The sequenced material came from PBMCs. The clonotype originates from a man aged 35 to 55 in good health and CMV-seronegative. CDR3 residues: CASSGRVGELFF. The CDR3 DNA is TGTGCCAGCAGTGGGCGGGTCGGGGAGCTGTTTTTT.